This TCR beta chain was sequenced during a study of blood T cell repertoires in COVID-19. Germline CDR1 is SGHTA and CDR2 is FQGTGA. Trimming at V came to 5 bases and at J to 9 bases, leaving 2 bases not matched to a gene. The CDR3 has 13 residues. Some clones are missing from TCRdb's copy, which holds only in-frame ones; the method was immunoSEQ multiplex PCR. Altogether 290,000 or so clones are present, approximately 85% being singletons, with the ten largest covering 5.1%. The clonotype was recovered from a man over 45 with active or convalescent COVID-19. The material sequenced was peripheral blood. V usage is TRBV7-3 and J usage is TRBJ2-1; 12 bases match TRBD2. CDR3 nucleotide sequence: TGTGCCAGCAGCCCGACTAGCGGGAGTGAGCAGTTCTTC. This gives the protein CASSPTSGSEQFF.